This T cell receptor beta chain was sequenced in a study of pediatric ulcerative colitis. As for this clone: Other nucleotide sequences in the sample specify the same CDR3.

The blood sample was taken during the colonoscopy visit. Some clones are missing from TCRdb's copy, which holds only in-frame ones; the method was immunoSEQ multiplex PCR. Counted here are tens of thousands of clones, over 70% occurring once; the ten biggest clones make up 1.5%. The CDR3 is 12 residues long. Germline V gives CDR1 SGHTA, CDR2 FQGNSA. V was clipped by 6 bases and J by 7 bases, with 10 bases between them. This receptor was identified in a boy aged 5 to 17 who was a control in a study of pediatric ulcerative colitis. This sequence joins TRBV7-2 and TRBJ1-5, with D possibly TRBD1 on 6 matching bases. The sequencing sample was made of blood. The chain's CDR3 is CASSSQGQPQHF. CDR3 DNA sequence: TGTGCCAGCAGTTCTCAGGGGCAGCCCCAGCATTTT.